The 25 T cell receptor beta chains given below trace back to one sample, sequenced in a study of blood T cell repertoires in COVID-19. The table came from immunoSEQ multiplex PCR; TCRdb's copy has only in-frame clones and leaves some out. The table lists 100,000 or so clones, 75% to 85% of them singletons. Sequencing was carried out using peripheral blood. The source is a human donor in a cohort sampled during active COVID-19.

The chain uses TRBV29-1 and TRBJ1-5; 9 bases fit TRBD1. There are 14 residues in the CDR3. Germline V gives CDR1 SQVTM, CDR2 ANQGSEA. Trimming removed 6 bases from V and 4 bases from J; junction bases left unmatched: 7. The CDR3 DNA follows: TGCAGCGTAGGACAGGGGCGCGGGAATCAGCCCCAGCATTTT. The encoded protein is CSVGQGRGNQPQHF. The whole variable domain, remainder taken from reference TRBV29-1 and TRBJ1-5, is SAVISQKPSRDICQRGTSLTIQCQVDSQVTMMFWYRQQPGQSLTLIATANQGSEATYESGFVIDKFPISRPNLTFSTLTVSNMSPEDSSIYLCSVGQGRGNQPQHFGDGTRLSIL.

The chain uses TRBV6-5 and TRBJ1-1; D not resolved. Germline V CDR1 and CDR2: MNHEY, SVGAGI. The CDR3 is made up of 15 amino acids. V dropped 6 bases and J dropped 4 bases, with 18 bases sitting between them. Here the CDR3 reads CASRRNTGLATEAFF. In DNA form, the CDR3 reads TGTGCCAGCAGGCGAAACACGGGATTGGCCACTGAAGCTTTCTTT.

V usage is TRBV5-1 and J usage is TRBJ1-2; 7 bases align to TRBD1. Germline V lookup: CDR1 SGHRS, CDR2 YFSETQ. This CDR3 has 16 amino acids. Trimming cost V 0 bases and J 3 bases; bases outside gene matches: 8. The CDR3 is CASSLATGTAYYGYTF. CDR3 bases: TGCGCCAGCAGCTTGGCCACCGGGACAGCTTACTATGGCTACACCTTC.

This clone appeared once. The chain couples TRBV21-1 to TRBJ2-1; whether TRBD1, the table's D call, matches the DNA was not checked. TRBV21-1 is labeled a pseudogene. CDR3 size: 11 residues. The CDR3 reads CASSNTGGQFF. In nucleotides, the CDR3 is TGTGCCAGCAGCAATACAGGGGGACAGTTCTTC.

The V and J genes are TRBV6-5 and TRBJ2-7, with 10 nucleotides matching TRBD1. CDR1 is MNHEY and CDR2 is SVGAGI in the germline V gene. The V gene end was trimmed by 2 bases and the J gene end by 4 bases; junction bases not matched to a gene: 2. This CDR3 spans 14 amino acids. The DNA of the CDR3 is TGTGCCAGCAGTTACAGGGGACAGGGGTACGAGCAGTACTTC. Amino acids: CASSYRGQGYEQYF.

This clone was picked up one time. The CDR3: CAWSLYEQRTDTQYF. The CDR3 DNA reads TGTGCCTGGAGTTTGTACGAACAGCGCACAGATACGCAGTATTTT. The chain recombines TRBV30 with TRBJ2-3; no firm D call. This CDR3 is 15 amino acids long. V gave up 2 bases and J gave up 1 base, with 13 bases separating them. Germline lookup yields CDR1 GTSNPN and CDR2 SVGIG (reference sequence).

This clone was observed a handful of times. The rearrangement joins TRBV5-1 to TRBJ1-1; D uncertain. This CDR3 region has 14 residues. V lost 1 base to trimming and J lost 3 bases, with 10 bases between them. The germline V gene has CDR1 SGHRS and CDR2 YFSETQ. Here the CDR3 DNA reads TGCGCCAGCAGCTTGTTTGTCGGGGACACTGAAGCTTTCTTT. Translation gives CASSLFVGDTEAFF.

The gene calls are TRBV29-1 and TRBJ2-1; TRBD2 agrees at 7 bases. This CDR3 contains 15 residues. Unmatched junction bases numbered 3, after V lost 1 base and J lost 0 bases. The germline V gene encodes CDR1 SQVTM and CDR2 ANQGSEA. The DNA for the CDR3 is TGCAGCGTTGAAGGTCTAGCGGACTCCTACAATGAGCAGTTCTTC. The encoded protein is CSVEGLADSYNEQFF.

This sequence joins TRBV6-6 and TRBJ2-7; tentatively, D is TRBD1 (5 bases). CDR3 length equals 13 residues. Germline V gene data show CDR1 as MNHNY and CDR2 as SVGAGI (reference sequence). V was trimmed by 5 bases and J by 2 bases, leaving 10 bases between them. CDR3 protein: CASSPGSAYEQYF. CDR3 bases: TGTGCCAGCAGTCCAGGGTCGGCCTACGAGCAGTACTTC.

Here the CDR3 DNA reads TGTGCCAGCAGTTTATCGTTTTTCGAGCAGTACTTC. Its protein product is CASSLSFFEQYF. V and J are TRBV28 and TRBJ2-7; no firm D call. Trimming took 1 base from V and 6 from J, leaving 7 bases between them. The V gene's germline CDR1 is MDHEN and CDR2 SYDVKM. The CDR3 has 12 residues. The whole variable domain, filled in from reference TRBV28 and TRBJ2-7, reads DVKVTQSSRYLVKRTGEKVFLECVQDMDHENMFWYRQDPGLGLRLIYFSYDVKMKEKGDIPEGYSVSREKKERFSLILESASTNQTSMYLCASSLSFFEQYFGPGTRLTVT.

The CDR3 DNA reads as TGTGCCAGCAAAGATACCGGGACAGGGGCCGGCGGAGCTTTCTTT. It codes for CASKDTGTGAGGAFF. This rearrangement joins TRBV6-6 to TRBJ1-1, with 10 bases lining up with TRBD1. From germline, CDR1 is MNHNY and CDR2 SVGAGI (reference sequence). The trim removed 7 bases at V and 10 bases at J, leaving 15 bases unmatched. The CDR3 contains 15 residues.

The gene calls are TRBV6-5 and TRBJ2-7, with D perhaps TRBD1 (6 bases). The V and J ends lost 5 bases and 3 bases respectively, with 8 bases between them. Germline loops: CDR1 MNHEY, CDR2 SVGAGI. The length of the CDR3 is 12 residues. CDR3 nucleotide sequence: TGTGCCAGCAGTAAGGACAGCTACGAGCAGTACTTC. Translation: CASSKDSYEQYF.

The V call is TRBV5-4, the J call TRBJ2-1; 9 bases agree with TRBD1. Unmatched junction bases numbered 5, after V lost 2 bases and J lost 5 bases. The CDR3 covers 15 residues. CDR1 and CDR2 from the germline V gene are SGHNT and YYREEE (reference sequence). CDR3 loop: CASSLPGTGNNEQFF. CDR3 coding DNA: TGTGCCAGCAGCTTACCCGGGACAGGGAACAATGAGCAGTTCTTC.

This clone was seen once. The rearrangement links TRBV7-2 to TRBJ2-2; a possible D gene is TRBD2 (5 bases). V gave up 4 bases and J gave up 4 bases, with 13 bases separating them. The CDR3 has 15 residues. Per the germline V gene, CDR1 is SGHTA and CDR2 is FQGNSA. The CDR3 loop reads CASSWSSGSTGELFF. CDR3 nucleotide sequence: TGTGCCAGCAGCTGGTCCTCGGGAAGCACCGGGGAGCTGTTTTTT.

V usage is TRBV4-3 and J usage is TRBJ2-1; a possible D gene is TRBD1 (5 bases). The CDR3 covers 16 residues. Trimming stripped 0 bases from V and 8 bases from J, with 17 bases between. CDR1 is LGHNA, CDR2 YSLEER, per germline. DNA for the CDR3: TGCGCCAGCAGCCAAGATGGTTCTAGGGGTTGGGATGAGCAGTTCTTC. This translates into CASSQDGSRGWDEQFF.

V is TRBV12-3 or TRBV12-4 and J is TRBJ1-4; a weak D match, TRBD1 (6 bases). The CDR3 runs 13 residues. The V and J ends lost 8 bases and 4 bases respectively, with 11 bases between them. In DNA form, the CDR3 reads TGTGCCAGCGCCCAGGGGTTTAATGAAAAACTGTTTTTT. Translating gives CASAQGFNEKLFF.

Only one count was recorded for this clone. CDR3 amino acids: CASSLQGDYGYTF. CDR3 in DNA: TGTGCCAGCAGTTTACAGGGGGACTATGGCTACACCTTC. The J gene is TRBJ1-2, the V gene TRBV12-3 or TRBV12-4, with TRBD1 matching over 7 bases. J lost 3 bases, V lost 2 bases, and 0 bases had no gene match. This CDR3 has 13 residues.

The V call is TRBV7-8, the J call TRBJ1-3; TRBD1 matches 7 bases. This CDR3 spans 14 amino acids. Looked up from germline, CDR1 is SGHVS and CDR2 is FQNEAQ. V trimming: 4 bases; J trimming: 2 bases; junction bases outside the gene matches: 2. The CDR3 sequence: CASSSTGTGNTIYF. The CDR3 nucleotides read TGTGCCAGCAGCTCGACAGGGACTGGAAACACCATATATTTT.

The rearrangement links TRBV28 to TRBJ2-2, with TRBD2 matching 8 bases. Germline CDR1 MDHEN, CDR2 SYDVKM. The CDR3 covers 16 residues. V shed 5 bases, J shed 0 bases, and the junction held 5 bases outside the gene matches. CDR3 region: CASSQAGAPNTGELFF. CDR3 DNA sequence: TGTGCCAGCAGTCAAGCGGGGGCCCCGAACACCGGGGAGCTGTTTTTT. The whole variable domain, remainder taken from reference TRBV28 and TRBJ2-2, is DVKVTQSSRYLVKRTGEKVFLECVQDMDHENMFWYRQDPGLGLRLIYFSYDVKMKEKGDIPEGYSVSREKKERFSLILESASTNQTSMYLCASSQAGAPNTGELFFGEGSRLTVL.

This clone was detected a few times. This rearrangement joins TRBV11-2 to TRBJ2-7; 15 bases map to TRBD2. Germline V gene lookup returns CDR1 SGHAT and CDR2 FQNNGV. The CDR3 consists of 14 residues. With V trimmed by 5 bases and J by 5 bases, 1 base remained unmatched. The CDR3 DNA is TGTGCCAGCAGCGGGACTAGCGGGAGGAACGAGCAGTACTTC. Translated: CASSGTSGRNEQYF.

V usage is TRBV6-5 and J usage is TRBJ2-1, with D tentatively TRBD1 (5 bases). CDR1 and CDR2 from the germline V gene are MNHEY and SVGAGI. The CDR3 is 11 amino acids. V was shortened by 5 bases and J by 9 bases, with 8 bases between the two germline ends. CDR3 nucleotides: TGTGCCAGCAGTCAGGGTAGTGAGCAGTTCTTC. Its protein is CASSQGSEQFF.

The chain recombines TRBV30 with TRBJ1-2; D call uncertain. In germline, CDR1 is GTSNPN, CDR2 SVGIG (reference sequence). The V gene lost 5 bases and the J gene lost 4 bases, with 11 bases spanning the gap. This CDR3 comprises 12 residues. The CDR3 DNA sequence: TGTGCCTGGGGTTCGGGTACCTATGGCTACACCTTC. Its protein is CAWGSGTYGYTF. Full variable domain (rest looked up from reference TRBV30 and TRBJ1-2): SQTIHQWPATLVQPVGSPLSLECTVEGTSNPNLYWYRQAAGRGLQLLFYSVGIGQISSEVPQNLSASRPQDRQFILSSKKLLLSDSGFYLCAWGSGTYGYTFGSGTRLTVV.

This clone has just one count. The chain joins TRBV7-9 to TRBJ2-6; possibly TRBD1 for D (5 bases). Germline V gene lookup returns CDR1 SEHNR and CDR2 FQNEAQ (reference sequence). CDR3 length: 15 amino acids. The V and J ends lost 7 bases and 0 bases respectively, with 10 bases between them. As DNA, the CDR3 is TGTGCCAGCAATTCAGGGCGCTCTGGGGCCAACGTCCTGACTTTC. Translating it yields CASNSGRSGANVLTF. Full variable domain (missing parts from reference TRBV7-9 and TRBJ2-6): DTGVSQNPRHKITKRGQNVTFRCDPISEHNRLYWYRQTLGQGPEFLTYFQNEAQLEKSRLLSDRFSAERPKGSFSTLEIQRTEQGDSAMYLCASNSGRSGANVLTFGAGSRLTVL.

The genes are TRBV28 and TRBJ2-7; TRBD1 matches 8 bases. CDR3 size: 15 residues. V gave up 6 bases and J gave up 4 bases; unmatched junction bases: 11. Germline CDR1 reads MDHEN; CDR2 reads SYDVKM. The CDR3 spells CASSPRGTGLYEQYF. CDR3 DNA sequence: TGTGCCAGCAGCCCCAGGGGGACAGGACTTTACGAGCAGTACTTC.

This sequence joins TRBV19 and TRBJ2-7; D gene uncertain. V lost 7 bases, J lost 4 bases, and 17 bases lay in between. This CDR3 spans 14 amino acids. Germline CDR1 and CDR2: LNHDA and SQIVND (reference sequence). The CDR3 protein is CASKAGPDRYEQYF. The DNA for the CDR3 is TGTGCCAGTAAAGCAGGCCCCGATCGGTACGAGCAGTACTTC.